A single sample is the source of the 19 T cell receptor beta chains below, sequenced in a study of T cell repertoires in ileal Crohn's disease. Time point specified: neoterminal ileum biopsy at postoperative endoscopy, about 6 months after surgery. Profiled with immunoSEQ multiplex PCR; TCRdb holds only in-frame clones, not every one. The table has some 3,000 clones, around nine tenths seen once. Input material: ileal tissue. The receptor set was obtained from an adult with Crohn's disease.

The chain joins TRBV10-3 to TRBJ2-7, with 8 bases identical to TRBD1. CDR3 length equals 12 residues. Germline CDR1 ENHRY, CDR2 SYGVKD. Unmatched junction bases numbered 6, after V lost 8 bases and J lost 6 bases. The chain's CDR3 is CAIALGTGEQYF. The DNA for the CDR3 is TGTGCCATCGCCCTTGGGACAGGCGAGCAGTACTTC.

J is TRBJ2-3 and V is TRBV5-1; no clear D gene. Germline lookup yields CDR1 SGHRS and CDR2 YFSETQ. This CDR3 spans 15 amino acids. V gave up 0 bases and J gave up 1 base, with 9 bases separating them. CDR3 protein: CASSLDQRGTDTQYF. In DNA, the CDR3 is TGCGCCAGCAGCTTGGACCAAAGGGGCACAGATACGCAGTATTTT.

The CDR3 is CASSAGATEAFF. The CDR3, as DNA: TGTGCCAGCTCCGCGGGGGCGACTGAAGCTTTCTTT. The chain joins TRBV6-5 to TRBJ1-1, with TRBD1 as a possible D gene (6 bases). The CDR3 loop spans 12 amino acids. Trimming shortened V by 8 bases and J by 5 bases, and 12 bases separated the two germline ends. Germline V gene sequence: CDR1 MNHEY, CDR2 SVGAGI.

This clone was seen a single time. The chain has TRBV4-1 and TRBJ2-1; D remains ambiguous. V dropped 5 bases and J dropped 3 bases, with 5 bases sitting between them. The length of the CDR3 is 12 residues. Germline V CDR1 and CDR2: MGHRA, YSYEKL. The CDR3 coding sequence is TGCGCCAGCAGCGACCGCTACAATGAGCAGTTCTTC. Amino acid sequence: CASSDRYNEQFF.

J is TRBJ1-2 and V is TRBV25-1; TRBD1 might be the D (6 bases). V shed 5 bases and J shed 4 bases, with 17 bases lying between them. CDR3 length equals 15 residues. The germline V gene has CDR1 MGHDK and CDR2 SYGVNS. The CDR3 DNA follows: TGTGCCAGCAGTTCCGAAAGGGGGGACACCTATGGCTACACCTTC. This encodes CASSSERGDTYGYTF.

The sample holds a few counts of this clone. This chain uses TRBV14 with TRBJ1-1; D is unclear. The CDR3 loop spans 13 amino acids. V was pared by 3 bases and J by 5 bases, with 10 bases between. Germline V gene data show CDR1 as SGHDN and CDR2 as FVKESK. CDR3 nucleotides: TGTGCCAGCAGCCAGTCACCCAGAACTGAAGCTTTCTTT. Amino acids: CASSQSPRTEAFF.

The V call is TRBV7-6, the J call TRBJ2-5, with TRBD2 as a possible D gene (7 bases). This CDR3 has 16 residues. The germline V gene has CDR1 SGHVS and CDR2 FNYEAQ. V gave up 3 bases and J gave up 4 bases, with 18 bases separating them. The CDR3 reads CASSLATTGLVETQYF. The CDR3 nucleotides read TGTGCCAGCAGCTTGGCCACGACAGGACTAGTAGAGACCCAGTACTTC.

Only one count was recorded for this clone. V is TRBV6-1 and J is TRBJ2-1; D may be TRBD2 (5 bases). Per germline, CDR1 MNHNS and CDR2 SASEGT. V shed 1 base and J shed 10 bases, with 17 bases lying between them. The CDR3 runs 15 residues. The CDR3 sequence: CASSEVGGRYVEQFF. CDR3 sequence (DNA): TGTGCCAGCAGTGAAGTAGGCGGGCGTTATGTGGAGCAGTTCTTC.

The gene calls are TRBV7-6 and TRBJ2-7; D call uncertain. Per the germline V gene, CDR1 is SGHVS and CDR2 is FNYEAQ. The CDR3 has 14 residues. V gave up 5 bases and J gave up 5 bases, with 16 bases separating them. The CDR3 spells CASSPQGLFNEQYF. CDR3 sequence (DNA): TGTGCCAGCAGCCCCCAAGGGCTTTTCAACGAGCAGTACTTC. Full variable domain (rest looked up from reference TRBV7-6 and TRBJ2-7): GAGVSQSPRYKVTKRGQDVALRCDPISGHVSLYWYRQALGQGPEFLTYFNYEAQQDKSGLPNDRFSAERPEGSISTLTIQRTEQRDSAMYRCASSPQGLFNEQYFGPGTRLTVT.

This chain links TRBV7-9 with TRBJ1-2; no reliable D call. CDR1 is SEHNR and CDR2 is FQNEAQ in the germline V gene (reference sequence). Between the trimmed V and J ends, which lost 4 bases and 12 bases, there was a span of 15 bases. CDR3 size: 12 residues. The CDR3 sequence: CASSSSSGGDTF. CDR3 nucleotides: TGTGCCAGCAGCTCCTCAAGTGGAGGAGACACCTTC.

V usage is TRBV5-4 and J usage is TRBJ2-3; 8 bases agree with TRBD1. The CDR3 totals 15 residues. V lost 4 bases to trimming and J lost 2 bases; unmatched junction nucleotides: 6. Germline CDR1 reads SGHNT; CDR2 reads YYREEE (reference sequence). CDR3 DNA sequence: TGTGCCAGCAGCGCAGGGGGCTTAACCACAGATACGCAGTATTTT. Its translation: CASSAGGLTTDTQYF.

Only one count was recorded for this clone. The chain carries TRBV19 and TRBJ2-1, with TRBD1 matching over 11 bases. CDR1 and CDR2 (germline): LNHDA, SQIVND (reference sequence). The CDR3 loop spans 18 amino acids. V was pared by 4 bases and J by 4 bases, with 12 bases of the junction left unmatched. The chain's CDR3 is CASSTMGPGTGGYNEQFF. CDR3 DNA sequence: TGTGCCAGTAGTACAATGGGACCAGGGACAGGGGGTTACAATGAGCAGTTCTTC.

The CDR3 region has the DNA TGTGCTAGTGGTTTGGGGGTGAGCGGCGGAAACACCATATATTTT. Encoded protein: CASGLGVSGGNTIYF. V gene TRBV12-5 combines with J gene TRBJ1-3; D is unresolved. CDR3 length equals 15 residues. CDR1 is LGHNT, CDR2 FRNRAP, per germline. V gave up 1 base and J gave up 4 bases, with 11 bases separating them.

The chain recombines TRBV20-1 with TRBJ2-5; D unresolved. V was cut by 8 bases and J by 0 bases, with 7 bases left in between. The CDR3 is 11 residues long. Germline V CDR1 and CDR2: DFQATT, SNEGSKA (reference sequence). The CDR3 region is CSTEYQETQYF. In DNA, the CDR3 is TGCAGTACAGAGTACCAAGAGACCCAGTACTTC.

The chain joins TRBV5-1 to TRBJ1-3; 8 nucleotides line up with TRBD1. V was clipped by 0 bases and J by 2 bases; unmatched bases: 10. Germline CDR1 and CDR2: SGHRS and YFSETQ. The CDR3 loop spans 18 amino acids. CDR3 DNA sequence: TGCGCCAGCAGCTTGGATGCCCAGGGGGCCGGAGCTGGAAACACCATATATTTT. Its protein product is CASSLDAQGAGAGNTIYF.

The chain combines TRBV30 with TRBJ1-1; TRBD1 matches 8 bases. Germline CDR1 reads GTSNPN; CDR2 reads SVGIG (reference sequence). The J segment lost 2 bases and the V segment lost 3 bases, leaving 8 bases of the junction unmatched. This CDR3 is 15 amino acids long. The CDR3 here is CAWSPGGVINTEAFF. The CDR3 DNA reads TGTGCCTGGAGCCCAGGGGGCGTTATTAACACTGAAGCTTTCTTT.

The chain recombines TRBV5-6 with TRBJ2-2; TRBD2 is a possible D gene (6 bases). The V end was cut by 5 bases, the J end by 8 bases, with 19 bases between. The V gene's germline CDR1 is SGHDT and CDR2 YYEEEE. The CDR3 spans 15 residues. DNA of the CDR3: TGTGCCAGCAGTTATCTGGGAGGTGGTCGAGGGGAGCTGTTTTTT. Its protein product is CASSYLGGGRGELFF.

V is TRBV30 and J is TRBJ2-7, with 10 bases that match TRBD1. This CDR3 region has 16 residues. Losses at the gene ends were 3 bases for V and 0 bases for J; bases not matched to a gene: 8. Per the germline V gene, CDR1 is GTSNPN and CDR2 is SVGIG (reference sequence). The CDR3 DNA follows: TGTGCCTGGAGGGGACACGACAGGGGGCACTCCTACGAGCAGTACTTC. It codes for CAWRGHDRGHSYEQYF.

The chain recombines TRBV2 with TRBJ1-1; 7 nucleotides line up with TRBD1. Per germline, CDR1 SNHLY and CDR2 FYNNEI. CDR3 length: 13 amino acids. The junction had 1 base not matched to a gene; V was cut back by 5 bases and J by 1 base. The CDR3 sequence: CASSRQGNTEAFF. CDR3 nucleotides: TGTGCCAGCAGTCGACAGGGGAACACTGAAGCTTTCTTT.